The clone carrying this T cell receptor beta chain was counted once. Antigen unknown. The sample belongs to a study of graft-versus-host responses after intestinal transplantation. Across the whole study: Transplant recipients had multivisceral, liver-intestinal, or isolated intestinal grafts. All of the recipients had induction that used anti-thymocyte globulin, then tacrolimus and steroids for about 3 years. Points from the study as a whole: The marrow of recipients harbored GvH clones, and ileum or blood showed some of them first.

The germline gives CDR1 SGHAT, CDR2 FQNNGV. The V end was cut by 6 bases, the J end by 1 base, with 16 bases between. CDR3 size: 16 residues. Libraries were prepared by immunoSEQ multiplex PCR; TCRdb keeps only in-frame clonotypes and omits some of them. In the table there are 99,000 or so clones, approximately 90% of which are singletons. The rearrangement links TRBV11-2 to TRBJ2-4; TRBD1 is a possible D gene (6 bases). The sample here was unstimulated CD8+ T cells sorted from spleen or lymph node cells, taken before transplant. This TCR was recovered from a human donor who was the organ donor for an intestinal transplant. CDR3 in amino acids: CASRNPGAEAKNIQYF. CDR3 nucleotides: TGTGCCAGCAGAAACCCAGGGGCGGAGGCCAAAAACATTCAGTACTTC.